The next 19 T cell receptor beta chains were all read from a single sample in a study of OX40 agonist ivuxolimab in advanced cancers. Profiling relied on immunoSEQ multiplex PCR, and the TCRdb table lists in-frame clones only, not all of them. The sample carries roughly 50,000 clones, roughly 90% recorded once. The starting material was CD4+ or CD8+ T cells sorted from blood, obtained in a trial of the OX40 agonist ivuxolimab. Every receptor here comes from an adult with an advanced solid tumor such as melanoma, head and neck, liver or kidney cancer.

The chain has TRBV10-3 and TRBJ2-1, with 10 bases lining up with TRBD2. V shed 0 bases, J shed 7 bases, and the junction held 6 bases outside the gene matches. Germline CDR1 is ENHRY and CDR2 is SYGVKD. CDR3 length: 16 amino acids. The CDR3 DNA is TGTGCCATCAGTGAGTCGAGCGGGGGGGCCTGGAATGAGCAGTTCTTC. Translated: CAISESSGGAWNEQFF.

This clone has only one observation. This chain's CDR3 is CASSKVLESYEQYF. The CDR3 coding sequence is TGTGCCAGTTCGAAGGTCCTAGAAAGCTACGAGCAGTACTTC. This chain connects TRBV19 to TRBJ2-7; D remains ambiguous. Looked up from germline, CDR1 is LNHDA and CDR2 is SQIVND (reference sequence). The CDR3 covers 14 residues. Trimming left V 8 bases short and J 3 bases short, with 17 bases between.

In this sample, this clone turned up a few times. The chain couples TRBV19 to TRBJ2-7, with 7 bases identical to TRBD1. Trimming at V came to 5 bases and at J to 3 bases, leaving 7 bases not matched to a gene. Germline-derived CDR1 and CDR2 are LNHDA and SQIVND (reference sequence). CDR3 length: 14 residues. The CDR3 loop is CASSLRGKLYEQYF. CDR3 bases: TGTGCCAGTAGTCTCAGGGGGAAACTCTACGAGCAGTACTTC.

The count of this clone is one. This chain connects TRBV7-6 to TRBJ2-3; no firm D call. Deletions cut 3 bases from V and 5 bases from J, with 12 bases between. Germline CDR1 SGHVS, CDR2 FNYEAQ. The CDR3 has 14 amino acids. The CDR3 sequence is CASSLDGSGDTQYF. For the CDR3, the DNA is TGTGCCAGCAGCTTGGACGGGTCAGGAGATACGCAGTATTTT.

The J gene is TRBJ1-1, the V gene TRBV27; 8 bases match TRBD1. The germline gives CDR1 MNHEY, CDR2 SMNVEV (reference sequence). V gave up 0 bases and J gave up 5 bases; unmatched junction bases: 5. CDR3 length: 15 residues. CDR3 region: CASSLSSGGRTEAFF. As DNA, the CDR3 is TGTGCCAGCAGTTTATCCTCAGGGGGCCGGACTGAAGCTTTCTTT.

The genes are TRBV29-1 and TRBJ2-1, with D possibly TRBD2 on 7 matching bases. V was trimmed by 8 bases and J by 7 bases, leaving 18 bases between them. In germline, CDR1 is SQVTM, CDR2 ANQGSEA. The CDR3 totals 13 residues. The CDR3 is CSLGGGMGNEQFF. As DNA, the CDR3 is TGCAGCCTGGGCGGGGGCATGGGAAATGAGCAGTTCTTC.

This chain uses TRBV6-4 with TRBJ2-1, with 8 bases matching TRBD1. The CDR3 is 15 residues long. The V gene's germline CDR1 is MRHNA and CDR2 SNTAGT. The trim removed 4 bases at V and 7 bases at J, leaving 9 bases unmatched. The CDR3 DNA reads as TGTGCCAGCAGTGGGGGACAGGACGGAATAAATGAGCAGTTCTTC. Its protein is CASSGGQDGINEQFF.

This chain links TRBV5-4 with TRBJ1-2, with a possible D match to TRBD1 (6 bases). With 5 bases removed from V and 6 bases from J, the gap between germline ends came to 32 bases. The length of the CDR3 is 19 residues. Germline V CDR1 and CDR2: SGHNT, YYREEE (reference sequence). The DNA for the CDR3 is TGTGCCAGCAGTCGAACCGACAGGTGGCCCACTTCTGCTTCCGATGGCTACACCTTC. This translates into CASSRTDRWPTSASDGYTF.

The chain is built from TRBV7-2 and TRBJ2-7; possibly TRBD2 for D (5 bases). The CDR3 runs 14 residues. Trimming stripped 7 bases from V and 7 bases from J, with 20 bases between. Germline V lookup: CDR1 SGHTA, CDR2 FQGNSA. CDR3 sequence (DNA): TGTGCCAGCACCGACGGGCGGGCCTTTTGGGAGCAGTACTTC. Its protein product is CASTDGRAFWEQYF.

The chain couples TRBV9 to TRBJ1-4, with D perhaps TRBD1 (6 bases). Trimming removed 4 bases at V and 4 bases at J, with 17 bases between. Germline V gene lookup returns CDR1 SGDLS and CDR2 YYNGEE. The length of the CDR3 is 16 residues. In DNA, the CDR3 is TGTGCCAGCAGCCCCCTAGGGGGAGAGGTTAATGAAAAACTGTTTTTT. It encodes CASSPLGGEVNEKLFF.

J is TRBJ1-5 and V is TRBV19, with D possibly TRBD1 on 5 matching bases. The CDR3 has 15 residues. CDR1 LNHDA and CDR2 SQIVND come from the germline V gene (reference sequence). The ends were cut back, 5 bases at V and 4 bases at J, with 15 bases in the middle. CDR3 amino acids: CASSPMVRANQPQHF. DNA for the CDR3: TGTGCCAGTAGTCCCATGGTCAGGGCGAATCAGCCCCAGCATTTT.

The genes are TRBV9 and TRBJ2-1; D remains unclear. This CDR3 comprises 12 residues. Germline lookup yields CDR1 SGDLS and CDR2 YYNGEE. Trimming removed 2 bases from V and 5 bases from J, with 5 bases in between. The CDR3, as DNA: TGTGCCAGCAGCGTGGGCGACAATGAGCAGTTCTTC. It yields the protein CASSVGDNEQFF.

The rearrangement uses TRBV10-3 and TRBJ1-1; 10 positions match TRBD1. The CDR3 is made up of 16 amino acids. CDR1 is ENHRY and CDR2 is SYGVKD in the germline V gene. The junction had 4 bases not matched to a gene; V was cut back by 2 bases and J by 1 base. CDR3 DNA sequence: TGTGCCATCAGTGAGGACCGGGACAGGGGGAACACTGAAGCTTTCTTT. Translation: CAISEDRDRGNTEAFF.

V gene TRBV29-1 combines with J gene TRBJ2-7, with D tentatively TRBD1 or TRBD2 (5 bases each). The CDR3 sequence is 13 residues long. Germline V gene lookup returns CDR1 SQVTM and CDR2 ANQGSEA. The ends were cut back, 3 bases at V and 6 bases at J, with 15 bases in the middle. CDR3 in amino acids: CSVESGTLREQYF. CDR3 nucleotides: TGCAGCGTTGAGTCGGGGACCCTACGCGAGCAGTACTTC.

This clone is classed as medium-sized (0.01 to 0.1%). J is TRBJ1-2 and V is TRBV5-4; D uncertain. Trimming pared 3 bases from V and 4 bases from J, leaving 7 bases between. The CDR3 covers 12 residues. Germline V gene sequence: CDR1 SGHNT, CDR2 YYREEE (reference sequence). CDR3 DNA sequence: TGTGCCAGCAGCTCCGCGGGCTATGGCTACACCTTC. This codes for CASSSAGYGYTF.

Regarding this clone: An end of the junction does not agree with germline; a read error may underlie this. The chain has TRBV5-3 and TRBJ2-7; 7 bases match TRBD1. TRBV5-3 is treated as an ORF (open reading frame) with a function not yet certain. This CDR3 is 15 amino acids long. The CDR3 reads CASSYQQGPPYEQYF. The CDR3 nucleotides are TGTGCCAGCAGCTACCAACAGGGGCCCCCCTACGAGCAGTACTTC.

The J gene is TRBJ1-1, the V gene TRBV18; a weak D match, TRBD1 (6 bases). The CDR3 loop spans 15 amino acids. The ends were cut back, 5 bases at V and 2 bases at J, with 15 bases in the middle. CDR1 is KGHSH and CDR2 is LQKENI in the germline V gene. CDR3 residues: CASSSEVGGNTEAFF. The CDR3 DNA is TGTGCCAGCTCATCAGAGGTGGGGGGCAACACTGAAGCTTTCTTT.

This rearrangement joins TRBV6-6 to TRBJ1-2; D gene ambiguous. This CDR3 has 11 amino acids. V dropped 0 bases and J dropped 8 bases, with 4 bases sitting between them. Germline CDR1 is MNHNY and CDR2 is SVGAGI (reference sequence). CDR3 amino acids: CASSYSRGYTF. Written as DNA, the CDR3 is TGTGCCAGCAGTTACTCCAGAGGCTACACCTTC.

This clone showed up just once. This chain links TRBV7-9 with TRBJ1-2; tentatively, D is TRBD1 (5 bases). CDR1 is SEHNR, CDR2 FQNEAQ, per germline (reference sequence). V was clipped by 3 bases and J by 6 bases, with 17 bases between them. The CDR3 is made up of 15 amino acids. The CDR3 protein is CASSFRRMGTHGYTF. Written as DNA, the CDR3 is TGTGCCAGCAGCTTTCGAAGGATGGGGACCCATGGCTACACCTTC. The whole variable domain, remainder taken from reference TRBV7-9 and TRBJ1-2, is DTGVSQNPRHKITKRGQNVTFRCDPISEHNRLYWYRQTLGQGPEFLTYFQNEAQLEKSRLLSDRFSAERPKGSFSTLEIQRTEQGDSAMYLCASSFRRMGTHGYTFGSGTRLTVV.